This T cell receptor (beta chain) was documented in a study of human T cells and chemical hapten exposure. The time point is: patch test 1, 2 weeks after DPC sensitization. Stated treatment: therapeutic diphenylcyclopropenone sensitization with weekly scalp DPC. Germline V gene sequence: CDR1 KGHDR, CDR2 SFDVKD. V was clipped by 3 bases and J by 8 bases, with 15 bases between them. The CDR3 spans 14 residues. MiXCR was run by TCRdb on the RACE reads, yielding one entry per CDR3 protein. The data contain 75,000 to 90,000 distinct CDR3 sequences, 7.5% to 9% of them seen just once; the ten biggest clones take up about 1.6%. This clonotype was picked up many times.

The specimen comprised whole blood, sampled in connection with sensitization to the hapten diphenylcyclopropenone (DPC). The V gene is TRBV24-1, the J gene TRBJ2-5; D is perhaps TRBD1 (6 bases). The TCR originated in a woman aged 25 to 39 with alopecia areata. Some clones in this sample may be carry-over from other donors' samples. The CDR3, as DNA: TGTGCCACCAGTGATCAGGACAGCCCTAGAACCCAGTACTTC. It codes for CATSDQDSPRTQYF.